The 9 T cell receptor beta chains in this list originate from one sample, sequenced in a study of CD8 T cells in Susac syndrome (dated by TCRdb to between 2019 and 2020). Library preparation was by the immunoSEQ multiplex PCR assay. RNA was extracted using the RNeasy kit, and roughly 0.45 to 1 microgram was reverse transcribed with random hexamers. TCRdb took the public reads, trimmed them with fastp at Q25, ran MiXCR for clone calling and kept in-frame beta chains. Each entry is one CDR3 protein sequence, shown with its most common DNA and genes. This sample is represented by some 400,000 distinct CDR3 sequences; around 83% of them were singletons. The ten largest clones represent under 0.15% of the sample. The sample comprised CD8+ T cells from PBMCs. The receptors originated from a human donor with multiple sclerosis.

As concerns this clonotype: At one end the junction does not follow the germline gene, possibly because of a read error. The chain couples TRBV27 to TRBJ2-6; D unresolved. Germline assignment: CDR1 MNHEY and CDR2 SMNVEV (reference sequence). This CDR3 region has 15 residues. The CDR3 bases are TGTTCCAGCAGCCCGAGTCTCTCGGGGGCCAACGTCCTGACTTTC. It specifies CSSSPSLSGANVLTF.

The chain combines TRBV4-1 with TRBJ2-7; 8 nucleotides line up with TRBD1. The CDR3 loop spans 16 amino acids. V lost 4 bases to trimming and J lost 3 bases; unmatched junction nucleotides: 11. CDR1 is MGHRA and CDR2 is YSYEKL in the germline V gene. CDR3 residues: CASSLGRGTGLYEQYF. The CDR3 bases are TGCGCCAGCAGCCTCGGAAGAGGGACAGGCCTCTACGAGCAGTACTTC.

The chain joins TRBV6-6 to TRBJ2-7; maybe TRBD1 (5 bases). Trimming removed 10 bases from V and 2 bases from J, with 15 bases in between. Germline CDR1 and CDR2: MNHNY and SVGAGI (reference sequence). The CDR3 consists of 13 residues. CDR3 sequence (DNA): TGTGCCACCCAGTTCTCGACAGCCTACGAGCAGTACTTC. Translated, it gives CATQFSTAYEQYF.

A few counts support this clonotype. J is TRBJ1-1 and V is TRBV5-4; D unclear. The germline V gene has CDR1 SGHNT and CDR2 YYREEE (reference sequence). V lost 4 bases, J lost 5 bases, and 9 bases lay in between. This CDR3 contains 12 residues. The CDR3 DNA reads TGTGCCAGCAGCACACCCAGGACTGAAGCTTTCTTT. This gives the protein CASSTPRTEAFF. The whole variable domain, remainder taken from reference TRBV5-4 and TRBJ1-1, is ETGVTQSPTHLIKTRGQQVTLRCSSQSGHNTVSWYQQALGQGPQFIFQYYREEENGRGNFPPRFSGLQFPNYSSELNVNALELDDSALYLCASSTPRTEAFFGQGTRLTVV.

The count of this clonotype is one. This chain uses TRBV6-1 with TRBJ1-5; 10 bases align to TRBD1. Germline V gene lookup returns CDR1 MNHNS and CDR2 SASEGT. V shed 6 bases, J shed 6 bases, and the junction held 14 bases outside the gene matches. CDR3 length: 17 residues. CDR3 loop: CASRSNPTGTGAQPQHF. Here the CDR3 DNA reads TGTGCCAGCAGGTCTAACCCAACCGGGACAGGGGCTCAGCCCCAGCATTTT.

This chain uses TRBV6-4 with TRBJ1-2; D is possibly TRBD1 (5 bases). Germline CDR1 is MRHNA and CDR2 is SNTAGT. This CDR3 spans 16 amino acids. Trimming left V 0 bases short and J 4 bases short, with 15 bases between. The CDR3 loop reads CASSDSGGTVGYGYTF. The CDR3 DNA reads TGTGCCAGCAGTGACTCGGGAGGGACCGTTGGCTATGGCTACACCTTC.

The chain has TRBV3-1 and TRBJ2-7; unclear D gene. The germline V and J ends were trimmed by 1 base and 4 bases, with 8 bases remaining between them. The length of the CDR3 is 13 residues. The V gene's germline CDR1 is LGHDT and CDR2 YNNKEL (reference sequence). DNA for the CDR3: TGTGCCAGCAGCCAAGTCGGCGCTTACGAGCAGTACTTC. Translation gives CASSQVGAYEQYF.

V usage is TRBV6-1 and J usage is TRBJ2-7; tentatively, D is TRBD1 or TRBD2 (6 bases each). Germline-derived CDR1 and CDR2 are MNHNS and SASEGT. The CDR3 totals 17 residues. Trimming took 4 bases from V and 5 from J, leaving 24 bases between them. This CDR3 reads CASSGRAPGAVQDEQYF. DNA for the CDR3: TGTGCCAGCAGTGGACGGGCCCCGGGGGCGGTCCAGGACGAGCAGTACTTC.

V gene TRBV30 combines with J gene TRBJ1-6; TRBD1 might be the D (6 bases). Trimming stripped 3 bases from V and 10 bases from J, with 16 bases between. This CDR3 comprises 14 residues. The germline V gene has CDR1 GTSNPN and CDR2 SVGIG (reference sequence). As DNA, the CDR3 is TGTGCCTGGAGGCCAGGGGCGGTAGGATCACCCCTCCACTTT. Protein: CAWRPGAVGSPLHF.